The 27 T cell receptor beta chains reported below all come from one sample, sequenced in a study of long-term antiretroviral therapy in people with HIV. Sequencing relied on immunoSEQ assay v3.0, run at survey level. Assay used: immunoSEQ multiplex PCR; TCRdb lists only in-frame clones, some missing. This sample has 15,000 to 20,000 clones, with approximately 80% found just once. Specimen: unsorted PBMCs, collected roughly 2.5 years before starting antiretroviral therapy. These receptors were obtained from a woman between 50 and 59 years old with HIV.

A single count supports this clone. J is TRBJ2-7 and V is TRBV5-4, with TRBD1 matching 8 bases. This CDR3 is built from 16 residues. In germline, CDR1 is SGHNT, CDR2 YYREEE (reference sequence). After removal of 0 bases from V and 0 bases from J, the junction contained 5 bases not matched to a gene. As DNA, the CDR3 is TGTGCCAGCAGCTTGGGGGGGACAGGCCGCTCCTACGAGCAGTACTTC. Translation gives CASSLGGTGRSYEQYF.

The CDR3 sequence: CASSLWGDLTFNEQFF. The CDR3, as DNA: TGCGCCAGCAGCTTGTGGGGGGACCTGACTTTCAATGAGCAGTTCTTC. The chain couples TRBV5-1 to TRBJ2-1, with D possibly matching TRBD2 (6 bases). V was shortened by 1 base and J by 6 bases, with 17 bases between the two germline ends. This CDR3 has 16 amino acids. Germline CDR1 SGHRS, CDR2 YFSETQ.

This clone was found a few times. The chain has TRBV5-1 and TRBJ1-1; TRBD1 is a possible D gene (6 bases). V was shortened by 3 bases and J by 11 bases, with 17 bases between the two germline ends. Germline CDR1 is SGHRS and CDR2 is YFSETQ. The CDR3 is 13 amino acids. The CDR3 protein is CASSYDRTAVAFF. The CDR3 DNA reads TGCGCCAGCAGCTATGATCGGACAGCCGTGGCTTTCTTT. The full variable domain, rest sourced from reference TRBV5-1 and TRBJ1-1, is KAGVTQTPRYLIKTRGQQVTLSCSPISGHRSVSWYQQTPGQGLQFLFEYFSETQRNKGNFPGRFSGRQFSNSRSEMNVSTLELGDSALYLCASSYDRTAVAFFGQGTRLTVV.

The rearrangement joins TRBV5-5 to TRBJ1-6; D remains ambiguous. The CDR3 contains 14 residues. Looked up from germline, CDR1 is SGHKS and CDR2 is YYEKEE (reference sequence). Trimming took 1 base from V and 7 from J, leaving 9 bases between them. CDR3: CASSLYAGNSPLHF. Here the CDR3 DNA reads TGTGCCAGCAGCTTGTACGCAGGCAATTCACCCCTCCACTTT.

This clone showed up just a few times. The rearrangement joins TRBV19 to TRBJ1-2; maybe TRBD1 (6 bases). This CDR3 comprises 14 residues. Looked up from germline, CDR1 is LNHDA and CDR2 is SQIVND (reference sequence). The V end lost 4 bases, the J end lost 4 bases, and 13 bases lay between the germline ends. Here the CDR3 DNA reads TGTGCCAGTAGTACCTACAGGGTTAGCTATGGCTACACCTTC. It is translated as CASSTYRVSYGYTF.

A remark on this clone: This likely came from a read error, as a far larger clone is one base away. The rearrangement uses TRBV5-6 and TRBJ2-7; no clear D. V lost 4 bases and J 0 bases, leaving 14 bases between the germline ends. Germline V gene data show CDR1 as SGHDT and CDR2 as YYEEEE. CDR3 length equals 15 residues. CDR3 DNA: TGTGCCAGCAGCCCCGAAACGTACAGCTCCTACGAGCAGTACTTC. It yields the protein CASSPETYSSYEQYF.

This chain uses TRBV23-1 with TRBJ2-5; 8 bases line up with TRBD1. TRBV23-1 is reported as an ORF; its role is uncertain. This CDR3 has 17 residues. Trimming cost V 0 bases and J 5 bases; bases outside gene matches: 11. The CDR3 DNA follows: TGCGCCAGCAGTCAATCGCTCGAGACAGGGGTTTACGAGACCCAGTACTTC. Its translation: CASSQSLETGVYETQYF.

The chain couples TRBV18 to TRBJ1-3; D ambiguous. CDR3 length: 16 amino acids. The V end was cut by 4 bases, the J end by 2 bases, with 15 bases between. Germline V gives CDR1 KGHSH, CDR2 LQKENI. The CDR3 bases are TGTGCCAGCTCACTTTTCAGCGGAGGTACTGGAAACACCATATATTTT. This sequence encodes CASSLFSGGTGNTIYF.

V usage is TRBV6-6 and J usage is TRBJ2-3, with 8 bases aligning to TRBD2. CDR1 is MNHNY and CDR2 is SVGAGI in the germline V gene (reference sequence). Trimming at V came to 2 bases and at J to 4 bases, leaving 8 bases not matched to a gene. The CDR3 covers 16 residues. The CDR3 reads CASSYGAGGDSDTQYF. As DNA, the CDR3 is TGTGCCAGCAGTTACGGGGCGGGGGGCGATTCAGATACGCAGTATTTT.

The J gene is TRBJ1-5, the V gene TRBV19; 8 nucleotides agree with TRBD1. V dropped 6 bases and J dropped 4; count of bases not matched to a gene: 8. This CDR3 contains 15 residues. The germline gives CDR1 LNHDA, CDR2 SQIVND (reference sequence). CDR3 sequence reads: CASRSGTGLNQPQHF. The CDR3 nucleotides are TGTGCCAGTAGGTCCGGGACAGGTTTAAATCAGCCCCAGCATTTT.

This sequence joins TRBV4-1 and TRBJ1-2, with no clear D. Trimming left V 5 bases short and J 6 bases short, with 10 bases between. This CDR3 is 12 amino acids long. Germline V gives CDR1 MGHRA, CDR2 YSYEKL. In DNA, the CDR3 is TGCGCCAGCAGCTGGGGAGCGGATGGCTACACCTTC. It is translated as CASSWGADGYTF.

The sample holds one count of this clone. The chain uses TRBV10-3 and TRBJ2-1; D might be TRBD1 (5 bases). CDR1 and CDR2 from the germline V gene are ENHRY and SYGVKD. V lost 3 bases to trimming and J lost 2 bases, with 11 bases between them. The CDR3 length is 15 residues. The CDR3 DNA follows: TGTGCCATCAGTGAAAGGCAGGGTGCCTACAATGAGCAGTTCTTC. Its protein is CAISERQGAYNEQFF.

A single count supports this clone. The rearrangement uses TRBV6-5 and TRBJ2-2, with 9 nucleotides matching TRBD1. The CDR3 is 15 amino acids. Germline assignment: CDR1 MNHEY and CDR2 SVGAGI. Unmatched junction bases numbered 6, after V lost 6 bases and J lost 4 bases. CDR3 coding DNA: TGTGCCAGCAGCCGACAGGGGGGGAGCACCGGGGAGCTGTTTTTT. Translated, it gives CASSRQGGSTGELFF.

This chain joins TRBV29-1 and TRBJ1-1, with 7 bases matching TRBD1. The germline V gene has CDR1 SQVTM and CDR2 ANQGSEA. The CDR3 covers 14 residues. Unmatched junction bases numbered 8, after V lost 7 bases and J lost 0 bases. The CDR3 here is CSGAGTVMNTEAFF. The CDR3 DNA reads TGCAGCGGCGCCGGGACAGTAATGAACACTGAAGCTTTCTTT.

The chain combines TRBV7-2 with TRBJ1-5, with 7 bases fitting TRBD1. The V segment lost 4 bases and the J segment 0 bases; nucleotides outside the gene matches: 3. Germline V gene sequence: CDR1 SGHTA, CDR2 FQGNSA. The CDR3 totals 15 residues. The CDR3 loop is CASSWDSYSNQPQHF. For the CDR3, the DNA is TGTGCCAGCAGCTGGGACAGCTATAGCAATCAGCCCCAGCATTTT.

A few counts support this clone. The J gene is TRBJ2-7, the V gene TRBV29-1; 9 bases fit TRBD1. Germline assignment: CDR1 SQVTM and CDR2 ANQGSEA. The CDR3 runs 12 residues. After removal of 6 bases from V and 4 bases from J, the junction contained 4 bases not matched to a gene. The CDR3 DNA is TGCAGCGTGGGACAGGGAGAGTACGAGCAGTACTTC. Translated, it gives CSVGQGEYEQYF.

CDR3 coding DNA: TGTGCCAGCAGCTCGGGACAGATTAACTATGGCTACACCTTC. It encodes CASSSGQINYGYTF. The chain is built from TRBV5-4 and TRBJ1-2; 7 nucleotides line up with TRBD1. CDR3 length: 14 residues. Germline CDR1 is SGHNT and CDR2 is YYREEE (reference sequence). V dropped 3 bases and J dropped 1; count of bases not matched to a gene: 3.

In this sample, this clone turned up once. The rearrangement uses TRBV5-1 and TRBJ2-3; D not certain. Germline CDR1 is SGHRS and CDR2 is YFSETQ. CDR3 length equals 17 residues. The V gene lost 6 bases and the J gene lost 3 bases, with 23 bases spanning the gap. CDR3 protein: CASTPPHSRLATDTQYF. The DNA for the CDR3 is TGCGCCAGCACCCCCCCCCACTCGCGGCTCGCGACAGATACGCAGTATTTT.

The count of this clone is one. This chain links TRBV29-1 with TRBJ1-1, with D possibly matching TRBD1 (5 bases). The V and J ends lost 5 bases and 6 bases respectively, with 19 bases between them. The CDR3 has 14 amino acids. From germline, CDR1 is SQVTM and CDR2 ANQGSEA. The CDR3 bases are TGCAGCGTTATTCAGCGCCCGAAGGGACCTGAAGCTTTCTTT. This encodes CSVIQRPKGPEAFF.

V gene TRBV5-6 combines with J gene TRBJ2-2; D perhaps matches TRBD2 (5 bases). The CDR3 consists of 13 residues. V was cut by 4 bases and J by 5 bases, with 9 bases left in between. In germline, CDR1 is SGHDT, CDR2 YYEEEE. In DNA form, the CDR3 reads TGTGCCAGCAGCCTAGGCGGGACCGGGGAGCTGTTTTTT. It specifies CASSLGGTGELFF.

The J gene is TRBJ1-3, the V gene TRBV7-8, with D perhaps TRBD1 (5 bases). CDR1 SGHVS and CDR2 FQNEAQ come from the germline V gene. The V end lost 5 bases, the J end lost 0 bases, and 14 bases lay between the germline ends. There are 16 residues in the CDR3. The CDR3 loop reads CASSLRDPDSGNTIYF. In nucleotides, the CDR3 is TGTGCCAGCAGCCTCCGGGACCCCGACTCTGGAAACACCATATATTTT.

In this sample, this clone turned up once. This CDR3 is CAWRGLKGPQHF. CDR3 coding DNA: TGTGCCTGGAGGGGACTGAAAGGTCCCCAGCATTTT. The rearrangement joins TRBV30 to TRBJ1-5, with D possibly being TRBD1 (5 bases). Germline V CDR1 and CDR2: GTSNPN, SVGIG (reference sequence). Trimming removed 3 bases at V and 10 bases at J, with 13 bases between. This CDR3 has 12 residues.

The V gene is TRBV5-1, the J gene TRBJ2-6; no firm D call. Germline V gene lookup returns CDR1 SGHRS and CDR2 YFSETQ. The CDR3 is 15 amino acids. Trimming took off 5 bases at V and 0 bases at J, with 9 bases between the two ends. Here the CDR3 DNA reads TGCGCCAGCAGGGGCCCTGACTCTGGGGCCAACGTCCTGACTTTC. Protein: CASRGPDSGANVLTF.

The chain has TRBV6-5 and TRBJ1-1; D gene uncertain. V was cut by 3 bases and J by 1 base, with 9 bases left in between. The CDR3 has 14 residues. The germline gives CDR1 MNHEY, CDR2 SVGAGI. The CDR3 nucleotides read TGTGCCAGCAGTTATGAAGACAAGAACACTGAAGCTTTCTTT. Its protein product is CASSYEDKNTEAFF.

The chain combines TRBV5-1 with TRBJ2-3, with TRBD1 matching 7 bases. Germline V gene sequence: CDR1 SGHRS, CDR2 YFSETQ. Trimming cost V 1 base and J 2 bases; bases outside gene matches: 7. The CDR3 consists of 16 residues. CDR3 region: CASSLPGTDLTDTQYF. CDR3 nucleotides: TGCGCCAGCAGCTTGCCAGGGACAGACCTCACAGATACGCAGTATTTT.

The chain uses TRBV11-1 and TRBJ2-6; D may match TRBD1 or TRBD2 (5 bases each). CDR1 and CDR2 from the germline V gene are SGHAT and FQDESV (reference sequence). The CDR3 contains 17 residues. V was cut by 5 bases and J by 1 base, with 15 bases left in between. The CDR3 here is CASSRDRYFSGANVLTF. The CDR3 DNA reads as TGTGCCAGCAGCCGGGACCGATACTTTTCTGGGGCCAACGTCCTGACTTTC.

V gene TRBV6-5 combines with J gene TRBJ1-4; D is ambiguous. The CDR3 extends over 15 amino acids. CDR1 and CDR2 (germline): MNHEY, SVGAGI. Trimming took off 0 bases at V and 0 bases at J, with 5 bases between the two ends. CDR3: CASSYSTATNEKLFF. The CDR3 DNA sequence: TGTGCCAGCAGTTACTCGACTGCAACTAATGAAAAACTGTTTTTT.